The rows below give T cell receptor beta chains drawn from one sample of a study of blood T cell repertoires in COVID-19. TCRdb's table, derived via immunoSEQ multiplex PCR, lists solely in-frame clones and lacks some. Among roughly 340,000 clones listed, roughly nine tenths were seen once. Specimen: PBMCs or T cells enriched from blood (not recorded which). These receptor sequences come from a man in his late teens or twenties who had recovered from COVID-19. The CDR3 runs from the conserved cysteine through the conserved F or W. The D gene is left open where the match is weak. The size entry is marked missing in some rows and otherwise reads once, few, many or a size class.

len: 14; abundance: NA; v_gene: TRBV6-5; j_gene: TRBJ2-7; d_gene: NA; CDR3aa: CASSYSGTSYEQYF; CDR3nt: TGTGCCAGCAGTTACTCCGGTACGAGCTACGAGCAGTACTTC
len: 12; abundance: NA; v_gene: TRBV12-3/TRBV12-4; j_gene: TRBJ2-1; d_gene: NA; CDR3aa: CASRPDRGEQFF; CDR3nt: TGTGCCAGCAGACCCGACCGAGGTGAGCAGTTCTTC
len: 15; abundance: once; v_gene: TRBV5-6; j_gene: TRBJ2-1; d_gene: TRBD1; CDR3aa: CASSLGDRRGNEQFF; CDR3nt: TGTGCCAGCAGCTTAGGGGACAGGCGAGGAAATGAGCAGTTCTTC
len: 16; abundance: once; v_gene: TRBV7-2; j_gene: TRBJ2-3; d_gene: TRBD2; CDR3aa: CASSRSRLAGADTQYF; CDR3nt: TGTGCCAGCAGCCGCTCAAGGCTAGCGGGAGCAGATACGCAGTATTTT
len: 12; abundance: NA; v_gene: TRBV19; j_gene: TRBJ1-2; d_gene: TRBD1; CDR3aa: CASESLGGGYTF; CDR3nt: TGTGCCAGCGAGTCCTTAGGGGGCGGCTACACCTTC
len: 19; abundance: once; v_gene: TRBV23-1; j_gene: TRBJ1-6; d_gene: NA; CDR3aa: CASSQSGGRADDDNSPLHF; CDR3nt: TGCGCCAGCAGTCAATCCGGGGGGCGGGCGGACGACGATAATTCACCCCTCCACTTT
len: 17; abundance: NA; v_gene: TRBV19; j_gene: TRBJ2-1; d_gene: NA; CDR3aa: CASSRSGGPISYNEQFF; CDR3nt: TGTGCCAGTAGTAGGTCCGGGGGGCCTATCTCCTACAATGAGCAGTTCTTC
len: 15; abundance: NA; v_gene: TRBV7-9; j_gene: TRBJ2-5; d_gene: NA; CDR3aa: CASSLAEVTKETQYF; CDR3nt: TGTGCCAGCAGCTTAGCGGAGGTAACCAAAGAGACCCAGTACTTC
len: 15; abundance: few; v_gene: TRBV21-1; j_gene: TRBJ1-5; d_gene: NA; CDR3aa: CASSKERDSNQPQHF; CDR3nt: TGTGCCAGCAGCAAAGAGAGGGATAGCAATCAGCCCCAGCATTTT
len: 13; abundance: NA; v_gene: TRBV4-1; j_gene: TRBJ2-7; d_gene: NA; CDR3aa: CASSQDPGLWQYF; CDR3nt: TGCGCCAGCAGCCAAGATCCAGGCCTCTGGCAGTACTTC
len: 12; abundance: NA; v_gene: TRBV5-1; j_gene: TRBJ1-2; d_gene: NA; CDR3aa: CASSLADYGYTF; CDR3nt: TGCGCCAGCAGCTTGGCGGACTATGGCTACACCTTC
len: 15; abundance: NA; v_gene: TRBV4-1; j_gene: TRBJ1-5; d_gene: TRBD1; CDR3aa: CASSQGTGGNQPQHF; CDR3nt: TGCGCCAGCAGCCAAGGGACAGGGGGCAATCAGCCCCAGCATTTT
len: 18; abundance: NA; v_gene: TRBV15; j_gene: TRBJ2-1; d_gene: TRBD1; CDR3aa: CATSREQLQGWTYNEQFF; CDR3nt: TGTGCCACCAGCAGAGAACAATTACAGGGGTGGACCTACAATGAGCAGTTCTTC
len: 14; abundance: NA; v_gene: TRBV18; j_gene: TRBJ1-3; d_gene: TRBD1; CDR3aa: CASSTGYSGNTIYF; CDR3nt: TGTGCCAGCTCGACAGGGTACTCTGGAAACACCATATATTTT
len: 12; abundance: NA; v_gene: TRBV6-2/TRBV6-3; j_gene: TRBJ1-1; d_gene: TRBD1; CDR3aa: CASSYPGQGAFF; CDR3nt: TGTGCCAGCAGTTACCCGGGACAGGGGGCTTTCTTT
len: 13; abundance: NA; v_gene: TRBV7-9; j_gene: TRBJ1-2; d_gene: NA; CDR3aa: CASTSGYNYGYTF; CDR3nt: TGTGCCAGCACCTCCGGGTATAACTATGGCTACACCTTC
len: 15; abundance: NA; v_gene: TRBV27; j_gene: TRBJ1-5; d_gene: NA; CDR3aa: CASSPKTVYNQPQHF; CDR3nt: TGTGCCAGCAGCCCAAAGACAGTATACAATCAGCCCCAGCATTTT
len: 15; abundance: NA; v_gene: TRBV5-1; j_gene: TRBJ2-7; d_gene: TRBD2; CDR3aa: CASSSFTSGSYEQYF; CDR3nt: TGCGCCAGCAGCTCGTTCACTAGCGGGAGCTACGAGCAGTACTTC
len: 16; abundance: NA; v_gene: TRBV14; j_gene: TRBJ2-5; d_gene: NA; CDR3aa: CASSRNGGMRAETQYF; CDR3nt: TGTGCCAGCAGCCGGAACGGGGGTATGAGGGCAGAGACCCAGTACTTC
len: 16; abundance: NA; v_gene: TRBV4-2; j_gene: TRBJ2-7; d_gene: TRBD2; CDR3aa: CASSQEGLAGDYEQYF; CDR3nt: TGTGCCAGCAGCCAGGAGGGACTAGCGGGAGACTACGAGCAGTACTTC
len: 15; abundance: NA; v_gene: TRBV30; j_gene: TRBJ1-6; d_gene: TRBD1; CDR3aa: CAWSRGGVDNSPLHF; CDR3nt: TGTGCCTGGAGTAGAGGGGGCGTCGATAATTCACCCCTCCACTTT
len: 14; abundance: NA; v_gene: TRBV19; j_gene: TRBJ2-3; d_gene: NA; CDR3aa: CASSIGLYTDTQYF; CDR3nt: TGTGCCAGTAGTATAGGACTATACACAGATACGCAGTATTTT
len: 13; abundance: NA; v_gene: TRBV29-1; j_gene: TRBJ1-5; d_gene: NA; CDR3aa: CSVELGVGQPQHF; CDR3nt: TGCAGCGTTGAACTAGGGGTAGGACAGCCCCAGCATTTT
len: 14; abundance: NA; v_gene: TRBV23-1; j_gene: TRBJ2-2; d_gene: NA; CDR3aa: CASSQSAGAGELFF; CDR3nt: TGCGCCAGCAGTCAATCGGCAGGGGCCGGGGAGCTGTTTTTT
len: 15; abundance: NA; v_gene: TRBV5-1; j_gene: TRBJ1-6; d_gene: NA; CDR3aa: CASTLEGSGASPLHF; CDR3nt: TGCGCCAGCACCTTGGAGGGTTCAGGGGCTTCACCCCTCCACTTT
len: 17; abundance: NA; v_gene: TRBV4-1; j_gene: TRBJ2-7; d_gene: TRBD2; CDR3aa: CASSQDTLAGGAYEQYF; CDR3nt: TGCGCCAGCAGCCAAGATACCCTAGCGGGGGGCGCATACGAGCAGTACTTC
len: 14; abundance: NA; v_gene: TRBV7-2; j_gene: TRBJ1-2; d_gene: NA; CDR3aa: CASSLDAGNYGYTF; CDR3nt: TGTGCCAGCAGCTTAGATGCGGGCAACTATGGCTACACCTTC
len: 13; abundance: NA; v_gene: TRBV5-1; j_gene: TRBJ2-6; d_gene: NA; CDR3aa: CASKGDGANVLTF; CDR3nt: TGCGCCAGCAAGGGAGATGGGGCCAACGTCCTGACTTTC
len: 15; abundance: NA; v_gene: TRBV19; j_gene: TRBJ2-7; d_gene: TRBD1; CDR3aa: CASKITGQGNREQYF; CDR3nt: TGTGCCAGCAAAATTACCGGACAGGGCAATCGCGAGCAGTACTTC
len: 15; abundance: NA; v_gene: TRBV7-9; j_gene: TRBJ1-4; d_gene: TRBD1; CDR3aa: CASSPIDRGQEKLFF; CDR3nt: TGTGCCAGCAGCCCGATAGACAGGGGGCAAGAAAAACTGTTTTTT
len: 14; abundance: NA; v_gene: TRBV5-8; j_gene: TRBJ1-1; d_gene: NA; CDR3aa: CASSPRSGRNEAFF; CDR3nt: TGTGCCAGCAGCCCGAGGTCCGGGAGGAATGAAGCTTTCTTT
len: 16; abundance: NA; v_gene: TRBV19; j_gene: TRBJ1-2; d_gene: TRBD1; CDR3aa: CASSIGNHRGNRGYTF; CDR3nt: TGTGCCAGTAGTATTGGGAACCACAGGGGAAATCGCGGCTACACCTTC
len: 15; abundance: NA; v_gene: TRBV19; j_gene: TRBJ2-7; d_gene: TRBD1; CDR3aa: CASSLAGTGVDEQYF; CDR3nt: TGTGCCAGTAGTCTCGCCGGGACAGGGGTGGACGAGCAGTACTTC
len: 16; abundance: NA; v_gene: TRBV4-3; j_gene: TRBJ2-2; d_gene: NA; CDR3aa: CASSQDRQGYTGELFF; CDR3nt: TGCGCCAGCAGCCAAGACCGGCAGGGGTACACCGGGGAGCTGTTTTTT
len: 15; abundance: NA; v_gene: TRBV18; j_gene: TRBJ2-4; d_gene: NA; CDR3aa: CASSPRTSSLNIQYF; CDR3nt: TGTGCCAGCTCGCCACGGACTTCCTCTTTAAACATTCAGTACTTC
len: 14; abundance: NA; v_gene: TRBV21-1; j_gene: TRBJ2-3; d_gene: NA; CDR3aa: CASSKGLSTDTQYF; CDR3nt: TGTGCCAGCAGCAAAGGGCTCAGCACAGATACGCAGTATTTT
len: 14; abundance: NA; v_gene: TRBV9; j_gene: TRBJ1-2; d_gene: NA; CDR3aa: CASSNRQGFDGYTF; CDR3nt: TGTGCCAGCAGCAACAGACAAGGCTTTGATGGCTACACCTTC
len: 15; abundance: NA; v_gene: TRBV15; j_gene: TRBJ1-5; d_gene: NA; CDR3aa: CATSNAPDRSGPQHF; CDR3nt: TGTGCCACCAGCAACGCTCCTGACAGATCCGGACCCCAGCATTTT
len: 14; abundance: NA; v_gene: TRBV4-2; j_gene: TRBJ1-5; d_gene: NA; CDR3aa: CASSQGGGDPPQHF; CDR3nt: TGTGCCAGCAGCCAGGGAGGGGGGGATCCGCCCCAGCATTTT
len: 18; abundance: NA; v_gene: TRBV7-9; j_gene: TRBJ2-3; d_gene: TRBD2; CDR3aa: CASSPPPGLAGSTDTQYF; CDR3nt: TGTGCCAGCAGCCCTCCCCCGGGACTAGCGGGGAGCACAGATACGCAGTATTTT
len: 14; abundance: NA; v_gene: TRBV24-1; j_gene: TRBJ2-1; d_gene: NA; CDR3aa: CATSDPSSYNEQFF; CDR3nt: TGTGCCACCAGTGACCCTAGCTCCTACAATGAGCAGTTCTTC
len: 13; abundance: NA; v_gene: TRBV6-5; j_gene: TRBJ1-1; d_gene: NA; CDR3aa: CASSSPNVFGAFF; CDR3nt: TGTGCCAGCAGTTCCCCCAACGTATTCGGAGCTTTCTTT
len: 13; abundance: NA; v_gene: TRBV18; j_gene: TRBJ1-2; d_gene: NA; CDR3aa: CANSQDRNYGYTF; CDR3nt: TGTGCCAACTCCCAGGACAGAAATTATGGCTACACCTTC
len: 18; abundance: NA; v_gene: TRBV5-4; j_gene: TRBJ1-6; d_gene: NA; CDR3aa: CASSLGRISSSYNSPLHF; CDR3nt: TGTGCCAGCAGCTTGGGCCGAATCTCGAGCTCCTATAATTCACCCCTCCACTTT
len: 15; abundance: NA; v_gene: TRBV5-1; j_gene: TRBJ2-3; d_gene: TRBD1; CDR3aa: CASCTYRGGTDTQYF; CDR3nt: TGCGCCAGCTGCACATACAGGGGGGGCACAGATACGCAGTATTTT